This section outlines one T cell receptor beta chain sequence together with its context. This record belongs to a study of control samples from healthy donors and cancer patients. The method was immunoSEQ multiplex PCR; TCRdb's version includes in-frame clones alone and lacks a portion of them. Of 90,000 or so clones in the sample, about 87% are singletons; the top ten hold around an eighth. Trimming took 8 bases from V and 2 from J; bases not matched to a gene: 12. This CDR3 contains 17 residues. The TCR originated in an older woman in good health. The rearrangement uses TRBV23-1 and TRBJ2-4; 10 nucleotides line up with TRBD1. TRBV23-1 is an open reading frame whose function is uncertain. The sequenced sample consisted of blood. CDR3 sequence: CASPSPGQGLTKNIQYF. In nucleotides, the CDR3 is TGCGCCAGCCCCTCACCGGGACAGGGGTTGACCAAAAACATTCAGTACTTC.